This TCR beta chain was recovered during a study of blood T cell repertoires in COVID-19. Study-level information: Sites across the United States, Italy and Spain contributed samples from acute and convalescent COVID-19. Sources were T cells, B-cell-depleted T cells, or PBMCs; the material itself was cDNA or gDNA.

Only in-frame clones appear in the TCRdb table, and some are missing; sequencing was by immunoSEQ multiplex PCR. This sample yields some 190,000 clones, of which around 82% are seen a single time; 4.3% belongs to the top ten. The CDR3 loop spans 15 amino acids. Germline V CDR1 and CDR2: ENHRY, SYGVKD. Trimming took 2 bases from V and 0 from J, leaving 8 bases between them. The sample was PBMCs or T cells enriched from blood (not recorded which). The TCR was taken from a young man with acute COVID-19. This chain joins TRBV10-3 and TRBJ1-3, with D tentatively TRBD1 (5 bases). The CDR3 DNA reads TGTGCCATCAGTGAGGGGGCCTACTCTGGAAACACCATATATTTT. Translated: CAISEGAYSGNTIYF.